The subject of this entry is one TCR beta chain. Original analysis: Reference gene primer amplification in the assay estimated nucleated cell counts. Measured with immunoSEQ multiplex PCR; TCRdb has only the in-frame clones, and not every one. The DNA was the basis for D and trimming; V, J and clone size are from that table. This repertoire shows about 160,000 clones, 76% found once; its top ten account for roughly 3.5%. This sample is part of a study of blood T cell repertoires in COVID-19. On the study more broadly: PBMCs, B-cell-depleted T cells, or T cells provided the cDNA or gDNA that made up the material.

V dropped 5 bases and J dropped 3; count of bases not matched to a gene: 13. The CDR3 is 16 residues long. In germline, CDR1 is MNHNY, CDR2 SVGAGI (reference sequence). The sample was peripheral blood. The TCR originated in a woman older than 75 with acute or convalescent COVID-19. The V and J genes are TRBV6-6 and TRBJ2-7; 7 nucleotides align to TRBD1. CDR3 DNA sequence: TGTGCCAGCAGTCGATACAGGGGAGCCGAAAACTACGAGCAGTACTTC. Protein product: CASSRYRGAENYEQYF.